This T cell receptor (beta chain) was captured by sequencing in a study of OX40 agonist ivuxolimab in advanced cancers. Study details: Administration of intravenous ivuxolimab to patients occurred every 2 weeks at 0.01 to 10 mg/kg.

Clones were sequenced by immunoSEQ multiplex PCR, and TCRdb holds only the in-frame ones, with some missing. The sample shows approximately 49,000 clones, around 85% of them seen only once. V trimming: 5 bases; J trimming: 0 bases; junction bases outside the gene matches: 12. The length of the CDR3 is 17 residues. Germline V gene lookup returns CDR1 SGHVS and CDR2 FNYEAQ. A history of autoimmune disease or systemic immunosuppression excluded patients. This receptor was identified in an adult with an advanced solid tumor such as melanoma, head and neck, liver or kidney cancer. Sequenced here: CD4+ or CD8+ T cells sorted from blood, sampled in a trial of the OX40 agonist ivuxolimab. The chain joins TRBV7-6 to TRBJ2-7, with 8 bases fitting TRBD1. CDR3 sequence (DNA): TGTGCCAGCAGCACCGAGGGGGTTGGGACAGGCTCCTACGAGCAGTACTTC. Translating it yields CASSTEGVGTGSYEQYF.